A selection of T cell receptor beta chains follows, all from one sample in a study of cytomegalovirus exposure and HLA in healthy donors. The method was immunoSEQ multiplex PCR; TCRdb's version includes in-frame clones alone and lacks a portion of them. Of 120,000 or so clones detected, nearly 80% appear once; the ten largest clones hold 5.5% to 8%. Material: PBMCs. Receptor source: a woman aged 40 to 50 in good health and CMV-seronegative. Each CDR3 is given with its conserved first and last residue. The order of the fields is V gene, D gene, J gene, clone size, CDR3 DNA, CDR3 protein. D genes are given only for firm matches. The size of a clone is reported for some rows only, either as once, few or many, or as a class for expanded clones.

v_call: TRBV5-1
d_call: .
j_call: TRBJ1-1
clone_size: .
cdr3_nt: TGCGCCAGCAGCTTATTGGAGGGGAAGGGGCCGAACACTGAAGCTTTCTTT
cdr3_aa: CASSLLEGKGPNTEAFF

v_call: TRBV6-1
d_call: TRBD1
j_call: TRBJ2-5
clone_size: .
cdr3_nt: TGTGCCAGCAGTGATTGGGACAGATCAGAGACCCAGTACTTC
cdr3_aa: CASSDWDRSETQYF

v_call: TRBV7-3
d_call: .
j_call: TRBJ2-2
clone_size: .
cdr3_nt: TGTGCCAGCAGCTTCGGACAGTACACCGGGGAGCTGTTTTTT
cdr3_aa: CASSFGQYTGELFF

v_call: TRBV28
d_call: .
j_call: TRBJ2-2
clone_size: .
cdr3_nt: TGTGCCAGCAGTTTTGGTGGAGTGAACACCGGGGAGCTGTTTTTT
cdr3_aa: CASSFGGVNTGELFF

v_call: TRBV14
d_call: .
j_call: TRBJ2-1
clone_size: .
cdr3_nt: TGTGCCAGCAGCCAAGGGAGCTACAATGAGCAGTTCTTC
cdr3_aa: CASSQGSYNEQFF

v_call: TRBV7-9
d_call: .
j_call: TRBJ2-6
clone_size: .
cdr3_nt: TGTTCCAGCAGCTCAGGGACATATGACGTCCTGACTTTC
cdr3_aa: CSSSSGTYDVLTF

v_call: TRBV5-5
d_call: TRBD1
j_call: TRBJ1-6
clone_size: .
cdr3_nt: TGTGCCAGCAGCATGAAGCCCTCCGGGACAGGGTTTTACCAGATTTCACCCCTCCACTTT
cdr3_aa: CASSMKPSGTGFYQISPLHF

v_call: TRBV6-9
d_call: TRBD2
j_call: TRBJ2-3
clone_size: .
cdr3_nt: TGTGCCAGCAGTCGGGAGGGGATCACAGATACGCAGTATTTT
cdr3_aa: CASSREGITDTQYF

v_call: TRBV4-2
d_call: .
j_call: TRBJ2-5
clone_size: .
cdr3_nt: TGTGCCAGCAGCCAAGGGGCTGCAGAGACCCAGTACTTC
cdr3_aa: CASSQGAAETQYF

v_call: TRBV18
d_call: .
j_call: TRBJ2-7
clone_size: .
cdr3_nt: TGTGCCAGCTCACCGGGACTGAACTACGAGCAGTACTTC
cdr3_aa: CASSPGLNYEQYF

v_call: TRBV28
d_call: TRBD2
j_call: TRBJ2-7
clone_size: .
cdr3_nt: TGTGCCAGCAGTTTGGGCGGGAGGTACGAGCAGTACTTC
cdr3_aa: CASSLGGRYEQYF

v_call: TRBV28
d_call: .
j_call: TRBJ2-7
clone_size: .
cdr3_nt: TGTGCCAGCAGTCTCCGACTCGTCCCCTACGAGCAGTACTTC
cdr3_aa: CASSLRLVPYEQYF

v_call: TRBV5-5
d_call: .
j_call: TRBJ2-7
clone_size: few
cdr3_nt: TGTGCCAGCAGCTTGGTGGGGGACAACTCCTACGAGCAGTACTTC
cdr3_aa: CASSLVGDNSYEQYF

v_call: TRBV19
d_call: .
j_call: TRBJ2-7
clone_size: .
cdr3_nt: TGTGCCAGTAGTTTAATAGCGGATAGCTCCTACGAGCAGTACTTC
cdr3_aa: CASSLIADSSYEQYF

v_call: TRBV10-3
d_call: TRBD2
j_call: TRBJ2-1
clone_size: .
cdr3_nt: TGTGCCATCAGTGAGTTGTCCGTAGCGGGAGCTTCCAATGAGCAGTTCTTC
cdr3_aa: CAISELSVAGASNEQFF

v_call: TRBV25-1
d_call: .
j_call: TRBJ2-7
clone_size: .
cdr3_nt: TGTGCCAGCAGGTCCCTATCCTACGAGCAGTACTTC
cdr3_aa: CASRSLSYEQYF

v_call: TRBV18
d_call: TRBD1
j_call: TRBJ1-5
clone_size: .
cdr3_nt: TGTGCCAGCAGACAGGGGACCGATCAGCCCCAGCATTTT
cdr3_aa: CASRQGTDQPQHF

v_call: TRBV9
d_call: TRBD2
j_call: TRBJ2-2
clone_size: .
cdr3_nt: TGTGCCAGCAGCGTAGGCAGGAGGGAGGGCTATCCCGTGGAGCTGTTTTTT
cdr3_aa: CASSVGRREGYPVELFF

v_call: TRBV7-9
d_call: .
j_call: TRBJ2-2
clone_size: once
cdr3_nt: TGTGCCAGCAGCTTAGCACTAGTCGACGGGGAGCTGTTTTTT
cdr3_aa: CASSLALVDGELFF

v_call: TRBV27
d_call: TRBD2
j_call: TRBJ2-1
clone_size: .
cdr3_nt: TGTGCCAGCAGCCGGGGACTAGCGGCATACAATGAGCAGTTCTTC
cdr3_aa: CASSRGLAAYNEQFF

v_call: TRBV7-2
d_call: .
j_call: TRBJ2-7
clone_size: few
cdr3_nt: TGTGCCAGCAGCTGGACGGGGGAAGAGCAGTACTTC
cdr3_aa: CASSWTGEEQYF

v_call: TRBV5-1
d_call: .
j_call: TRBJ1-4
clone_size: .
cdr3_nt: TGCGCCAGCAGCGACCAGGGCGGTAATGAAAAACTGTTTTTT
cdr3_aa: CASSDQGGNEKLFF

v_call: TRBV27
d_call: .
j_call: TRBJ2-7
clone_size: .
cdr3_nt: TGTGCCAGCGGGGGGGCCCCCAGGGGGCAGTACTTC
cdr3_aa: CASGGAPRGQYF

v_call: TRBV29-1
d_call: .
j_call: TRBJ1-1
clone_size: once
cdr3_nt: TGCAGCGTTCAGGGGAACGGCCGTGAAGCTTTCTTT
cdr3_aa: CSVQGNGREAFF

v_call: TRBV6-1
d_call: .
j_call: TRBJ1-5
clone_size: .
cdr3_nt: TGTGCCAGCAGTGAAAAACAGGGCTGGAGCAATCAGCCCCAGCATTTT
cdr3_aa: CASSEKQGWSNQPQHF

v_call: TRBV11-2
d_call: TRBD2
j_call: TRBJ2-7
clone_size: .
cdr3_nt: TGTGCCAGCAGCTTAGGAATAGTGGCGGGAGGGCCGGACGAGCAGTACTTC
cdr3_aa: CASSLGIVAGGPDEQYF

v_call: TRBV11-2
d_call: .
j_call: TRBJ2-6
clone_size: .
cdr3_nt: TGTGCCAGCAGCTTACGGTTCTCTGGGGCCAACGTCCTGACTTTC
cdr3_aa: CASSLRFSGANVLTF

v_call: TRBV6-5
d_call: .
j_call: TRBJ1-2
clone_size: .
cdr3_nt: TGTGCCAGCAGTTACCAGGGTAGCTACACCTTC
cdr3_aa: CASSYQGSYTF

v_call: TRBV6-5
d_call: .
j_call: TRBJ1-2
clone_size: .
cdr3_nt: TGTGCCAGCAGTTACCAGCCACAGGGCAAAGGCTACACCTTC
cdr3_aa: CASSYQPQGKGYTF

v_call: TRBV7-2
d_call: TRBD1
j_call: TRBJ1-1
clone_size: .
cdr3_nt: TGTGCCAGCAGCTACGGACAGGGGAACACTGAAGCTTTCTTT
cdr3_aa: CASSYGQGNTEAFF

v_call: TRBV10-1
d_call: .
j_call: TRBJ2-5
clone_size: .
cdr3_nt: TGCGCCAGCAGTGAACAGACCCCTGGGGAGCAGTACTTC
cdr3_aa: CASSEQTPGEQYF

v_call: TRBV28
d_call: TRBD1
j_call: TRBJ2-3
clone_size: .
cdr3_nt: TGTGCCAGCAGAGACCCAGGGGGAACAGATACGCAGTATTTT
cdr3_aa: CASRDPGGTDTQYF

v_call: TRBV11-2
d_call: TRBD2
j_call: TRBJ2-1
clone_size: .
cdr3_nt: TGTGCCAGCAGCTTAACTAGCGCGAATGAGCAGTTCTTC
cdr3_aa: CASSLTSANEQFF

v_call: TRBV28
d_call: TRBD2
j_call: TRBJ2-1
clone_size: .
cdr3_nt: TGTGCCAGCAGTCCAAGCGGGAACTCCTACAATGAGCAGTTCTTC
cdr3_aa: CASSPSGNSYNEQFF

v_call: TRBV29-1
d_call: TRBD1
j_call: TRBJ2-5
clone_size: .
cdr3_nt: TGCAGCGTTTCGGGGCAGGGGGCGAAGGAGCAGTACTTC
cdr3_aa: CSVSGQGAKEQYF

v_call: TRBV11-2
d_call: TRBD1
j_call: TRBJ1-2
clone_size: few
cdr3_nt: TGTGCCAGCAGCATCCGGGACAGGGGGAAGGGCTACACCTTC
cdr3_aa: CASSIRDRGKGYTF

v_call: TRBV10-2
d_call: .
j_call: TRBJ1-1
clone_size: few
cdr3_nt: TGCGCCAGCAGTGAGTCTGAGAGGGGGTGGACTGAAGCTTTCTTT
cdr3_aa: CASSESERGWTEAFF

v_call: TRBV28
d_call: TRBD1
j_call: TRBJ2-2
clone_size: once
cdr3_nt: TGTGCCAGCAGTCCCGGGGACAGAGACACCGGGGAGCTGTTTTTT
cdr3_aa: CASSPGDRDTGELFF

v_call: TRBV28
d_call: .
j_call: TRBJ1-2
clone_size: .
cdr3_nt: TGTGCCAGCAACCCACTAGAAGGGTTCCCCTATGTCGACTATGGCTACACCTTC
cdr3_aa: CASNPLEGFPYVDYGYTF

v_call: TRBV10-2
d_call: TRBD2
j_call: TRBJ2-1
clone_size: .
cdr3_nt: TGCGCCAGCAGGGATGCCTTGGTAGCGGGAGACGGAAATGAGCAGTTCTTC
cdr3_aa: CASRDALVAGDGNEQFF

v_call: TRBV19
d_call: TRBD2
j_call: TRBJ2-7
clone_size: .
cdr3_nt: TGTGCCAGCGCCAGAGGACTAGGGGTTGTCTACGAGCAGTACTTC
cdr3_aa: CASARGLGVVYEQYF

v_call: TRBV5-6
d_call: .
j_call: TRBJ2-3
clone_size: once
cdr3_nt: TGTGCCAGCAGCGGACTCGGCACAGATACGCAGTATTTT
cdr3_aa: CASSGLGTDTQYF

v_call: TRBV18
d_call: .
j_call: TRBJ2-7
clone_size: .
cdr3_nt: TGTGCCAGCTCACCACCGGGGCCTCGGGACGAGCAGTACTTC
cdr3_aa: CASSPPGPRDEQYF

v_call: TRBV5-8
d_call: .
j_call: TRBJ2-5
clone_size: .
cdr3_nt: TGTGCCAGCAGACTTGCAGGGCAAGAGACCCAGTACTTC
cdr3_aa: CASRLAGQETQYF

v_call: TRBV11-2
d_call: TRBD2
j_call: TRBJ2-1
clone_size: .
cdr3_nt: TGTGCCAGCAGACCTAGTAGCGGGAGAATTTACAATGAGCAGTTCTTC
cdr3_aa: CASRPSSGRIYNEQFF

v_call: TRBV30
d_call: TRBD1
j_call: TRBJ2-4
clone_size: .
cdr3_nt: TGTGCCTGGAGCCGCCAGCCGGTCCAACGGGACAGTCAGTACTTC
cdr3_aa: CAWSRQPVQRDSQYF

v_call: TRBV28
d_call: .
j_call: TRBJ2-2
clone_size: .
cdr3_nt: TGTGCCACGAGGGGACTCACTTACACCGGGGAGCTGTTTTTT
cdr3_aa: CATRGLTYTGELFF

v_call: TRBV9
d_call: TRBD2
j_call: TRBJ2-1
clone_size: .
cdr3_nt: TGTGCCAGCAGCCTAACGACTAGCGGGAGGGTTCGAGTCAATGAGCAGTTCTTC
cdr3_aa: CASSLTTSGRVRVNEQFF

v_call: TRBV9
d_call: .
j_call: TRBJ2-3
clone_size: .
cdr3_nt: TGTGCCAGCAGCGTAGTGTCTTCAGATACGCAGTATTTT
cdr3_aa: CASSVVSSDTQYF

v_call: TRBV5-6
d_call: .
j_call: TRBJ1-5
clone_size: .
cdr3_nt: TGTGCCAGCAGCTGGGGGGAGAGCAATCAGCCCCAGCATTTT
cdr3_aa: CASSWGESNQPQHF

v_call: TRBV28
d_call: TRBD1
j_call: TRBJ1-2
clone_size: .
cdr3_nt: TGTGCCAGCAGCCTAACCGGGACAGGGCGAAACTATGGCTACACCTTC
cdr3_aa: CASSLTGTGRNYGYTF

v_call: TRBV9
d_call: TRBD2
j_call: TRBJ2-7
clone_size: .
cdr3_nt: TGTGCCAGCAGCGTAGAAGCGGGAGGGCCAATGGAGCAGTACTTC
cdr3_aa: CASSVEAGGPMEQYF

v_call: TRBV5-6
d_call: .
j_call: TRBJ1-5
clone_size: .
cdr3_nt: TGTGCCAGCAGCTCCGGACAGAGCCAGCCCCAGCATTTT
cdr3_aa: CASSSGQSQPQHF

v_call: TRBV9
d_call: .
j_call: TRBJ2-2
clone_size: .
cdr3_nt: TGTGCCAGCAGCGTACCGTCCGGGGAGCTGTTTTTT
cdr3_aa: CASSVPSGELFF

v_call: TRBV7-9
d_call: TRBD1
j_call: TRBJ1-2
clone_size: .
cdr3_nt: TGTTCCAGCAGCAAAAATACAGGGGGACGGGGCTACACCTTC
cdr3_aa: CSSSKNTGGRGYTF

v_call: TRBV5-6
d_call: TRBD1
j_call: TRBJ2-7
clone_size: .
cdr3_nt: TGTGCCAGCAGCTCCTTATCACAGGGGGCCGAGCAGTACTTC
cdr3_aa: CASSSLSQGAEQYF

v_call: TRBV5-1
d_call: TRBD2
j_call: TRBJ2-3
clone_size: .
cdr3_nt: TGCGCCAGCAGCCCCCCTAGCGGGAGCACAGATACGCGGTATTTT
cdr3_aa: CASSPPSGSTDTRYF